The clone carrying this TCR beta chain was recorded a few times. In the original workflow: Quantification of nucleated cells was approximated via reference gene primer amplification. Some clones are missing from TCRdb's copy, which holds only in-frame ones; the method was immunoSEQ multiplex PCR. V and J calls and clone size follow that table, whereas D and trimming were derived from the DNA. Of about 150,000 clones in the sample, approximately 86% were seen once. This sample was included in a study of blood T cell repertoires in COVID-19. Whole-study context: The samples span acute and convalescent COVID-19 from the United States, Italy and Spain. The analysed material was cDNA or gDNA that came from T cells, B-cell-depleted T cells, or PBMCs.

This CDR3 spans 17 amino acids. Germline CDR1 and CDR2: SGHAT and FQNNGV. The V end lost 2 bases, the J end lost 12 bases, and 26 bases lay between the germline ends. This TCR came from a woman over 75 with COVID-19, enrolled during active disease. The chain has TRBV11-2 and TRBJ2-1, with D possibly TRBD1 on 6 matching bases. Sequencing was done on a sample of peripheral blood. The CDR3 coding sequence is TGTGCCAGCAGCTTAACAGGGACACTCAAGGTATCTGTGGGGCAGTTCTTC. Protein sequence: CASSLTGTLKVSVGQFF.